These 6 T cell receptor beta chains were all obtained from the same sample, sequenced in a study of early T cells in non-severe SARS-CoV-2 infection. TCRdb re-called the 5' RACE reads with MiXCR, one entry per CDR3 protein. The sample lists about 76,000 distinct CDR3 sequences; 11% were seen once. Input material: whole blood. These receptors came from an adult who was a healthcare worker with PCR-confirmed SARS-CoV-2 infection or an uninfected control (not recorded which).

V is TRBV3-1 and J is TRBJ1-5; D perhaps matches TRBD1 (6 bases). The germline V and J ends were trimmed by 2 bases and 6 bases, with 8 bases remaining between them. CDR1 and CDR2 (germline): LGHDT, YNNKEL (reference sequence). There are 13 residues in the CDR3. CDR3 in DNA: TGTGCCAGCAGCCAAAAACAGGGTCAGCCCCAGCATTTT. It codes for CASSQKQGQPQHF.

This clonotype was observed a handful of times. V is TRBV6-1 and J is TRBJ2-1; the match to TRBD2 covers 11 bases. This CDR3 contains 14 residues. The V gene's germline CDR1 is MNHNS and CDR2 SASEGT. The ends lost 6 bases at V and 8 bases at J; junction bases unmatched: 6. The CDR3 DNA sequence: TGTGCCAGCAGACTGGCTAGCGGGGGGCATGAGCAGTTCTTC. Translating gives CASRLASGGHEQFF.

This clonotype was observed a handful of times. The rearrangement links TRBV5-1 to TRBJ2-5; D may be TRBD2 (6 bases). The CDR3 runs to 15 residues. From germline, CDR1 is SGHRS and CDR2 YFSETQ. Trimming removed 5 bases at V and 1 base at J, with 15 bases between. CDR3 in DNA: TGCGCCAGCAGACCTCCGGGACTCTTCCAAGAGACCCAGTACTTC. Its translation is CASRPPGLFQETQYF.

In this sample, this clonotype turned up many times. This chain uses TRBV19 with TRBJ2-2; possible D gene TRBD1, 6 bases. Trimming took 4 bases from V and 0 from J, leaving 12 bases between them. Germline-derived CDR1 and CDR2 are LNHDA and SQIVND (reference sequence). CDR3 length: 16 residues. The CDR3 region has the DNA TGTGCCAGTAGTACCCAGGGGCCAGCGAACACCGGGGAGCTGTTTTTT. Amino acids: CASSTQGPANTGELFF. Combining the CDR3 with reference TRBV19 and TRBJ2-2 gives the whole variable domain DGGITQSPKYLFRKEGQNVTLSCEQNLNHDAMYWYRQDPGQGLRLIYYSQIVNDFQKGDIAEGYSVSREKKESFPLTVTSAQKNPTAFYLCASSTQGPANTGELFFGEGSRLTVL.

This clonotype has a handful of counts. The rearrangement links TRBV4-1 to TRBJ1-3; the D gene is possibly TRBD1 (5 bases). V lost 1 base to trimming and J lost 0 bases, with 16 bases between them. The CDR3 is 18 amino acids. Germline V CDR1 and CDR2: MGHRA, YSYEKL. The DNA for the CDR3 is TGCGCCAGCAGCCAAGTCAGCGGGGCCGGGGCCTCTGGAAACACCATATATTTT. It yields the protein CASSQVSGAGASGNTIYF.

This clonotype was picked up many times. The chain links TRBV7-2 to TRBJ1-1, with D maybe TRBD1 (5 bases). This CDR3 comprises 13 residues. Deletions cut 0 bases from V and 7 bases from J, with 9 bases between. The germline V gene encodes CDR1 SGHTA and CDR2 FQGNSA. DNA of the CDR3: TGTGCCAGCAGCTTAGCACAGGAGGGTGAAGCTTTCTTT. Translating gives CASSLAQEGEAFF.